This TCR beta chain derives from a study of T cell repertoires in cytomegalovirus infection. Study details: Public TCR beta signatures indicated both CMV infection and matching HLA type.

This clonotype has at least ten counts. Its antigen is as yet unknown. From the reads, TCRdb called clonotypes with MiXCR, one entry per CDR3 protein. Of hundreds of thousands of distinct CDR3 sequences listed, more than 9% are singletons. Study-wide results and limits: Summed public TCR beta family frequency identified CMV carriers bearing the relevant HLA. HLA-C-restricted CMV-specific TCR beta clonotypes prevailed in the ex vivo response.

The TCR originated in a human donor in good health (CMV status not recorded). Some clones in this sample may be carry-over from other donors' samples. Sequenced material: PBMCs.

The CDR3, as DNA: TGTGCCACCACACAGGGTACCGGAAACACCATATATTTT. This gives the protein CATTQGTGNTIYF. The rearrangement links TRBV12-3 or TRBV12-4 to TRBJ1-3; D perhaps matches TRBD1 (6 bases). The CDR3 is made up of 13 amino acids. V lost 10 bases and J lost 4, with 14 bases in between.